Described below is a single T cell receptor (beta chain) sequence and its context. Trimming removed 3 bases at V and 7 bases at J, with 12 bases between. The germline CDR1 and CDR2 sequences are KGHSH and LQKENI. The length of the CDR3 is 14 residues. TCRdb ran MiXCR on the 5' RACE reads and lists one entry per CDR3 protein. Counted here are about 5,800 distinct CDR3 sequences, 30% to 35% occurring once; the ten biggest clones make up about 7.9%. The chain couples TRBV18 to TRBJ1-4; unclear D gene. This clonotype originated in a female donor with breast cancer. Sample: memory CD4+ T cells sorted from a lymph node. Regarding subset: memory CD4+ T cells, CD4+CD45RO+CD25-. The DNA of the CDR3 is TGTGCCAGCTCACCTCTTCCAACTGGTGAAAAACTGTTTTTT. It is translated as CASSPLPTGEKLFF.